The 31 T cell receptor beta chains below come from one sample, sequenced in a study of metastatic and nonmetastatic thyroid tumors. With MiXCR, TCRdb reprocessed the PCR reads. The sample consists of 50,000 to 70,000 clones, about 4% of them appearing once. All patients reached thyroid surgery having received no treatment beforehand. The sample taken for sequencing was blood. The source is a female donor with papillary thyroid cancer or a benign thyroid nodule (not recorded which). Some clones in this sample may be carry-over from other donors' samples.

This clone was picked up a small number of times. The V and J genes are TRBV27 and TRBJ1-2; D may be TRBD1 (6 bases). Germline CDR1 reads MNHEY; CDR2 reads SMNVEV (reference sequence). Trimming took off 11 bases at V and 6 bases at J, with 22 bases between the two ends. This CDR3 region has 14 residues. The CDR3 bases are TGTGCCGGCATTTTAGTTGGGGGGCTCGATGGCTACACCTTC. Translated: CAGILVGGLDGYTF.

This clone was picked up a small number of times. The rearrangement links TRBV9 to TRBJ2-1; 15 bases match TRBD2. J was trimmed by 4 bases and V by 2 bases; bases with no gene match: 1. The CDR3 consists of 16 residues. Germline V gene sequence: CDR1 SGDLS, CDR2 YYNGEE. CDR3 residues: CASSVGLAGGYNEQFF. The CDR3 bases are TGTGCCAGCAGCGTTGGACTAGCGGGAGGGTACAATGAGCAGTTCTTC.

For this clone: Possible read error: a much larger clone is one base away. The chain carries TRBV30 and TRBJ2-1; D possibly corresponds to TRBD2 (6 bases). V lost 8 bases to trimming and J lost 9 bases, with 29 bases between them. Germline CDR1 and CDR2: GTSNPN and SVGIG (reference sequence). The CDR3 contains 16 residues. The CDR3 is CAIRATGLTKRCEQFF. The CDR3 nucleotides are TGTGCCATAAGGGCGACGGGACTCACCAAACGGTGTGAGCAGTTCTTC.

This clone was detected only a few times. A much larger clone sits a single nucleotide away, making a read error possible. The chain carries TRBV4-1 and TRBJ1-3; no firm D call. The CDR3 consists of 15 residues. The germline V gene has CDR1 MGHRA and CDR2 YSYEKL. In nucleotides, the CDR3 is TGCGCCAGCAGCCCCAGCCAGGTAACTGGAGACACCATATATTTT. It yields the protein CASSPSQVTGDTIYF.

This clone occurred many times. The V and J genes are TRBV3-1 and TRBJ2-5; no clear D gene. CDR1 and CDR2 (germline): LGHDT, YNNKEL (reference sequence). Trimming cost V 1 base and J 6 bases, with 9 bases left between them. This CDR3 contains 13 residues. CDR3 sequence reads: CASSQGAGKTQYF. In nucleotides, the CDR3 is TGTGCCAGCAGCCAAGGGGCCGGTAAGACCCAGTACTTC.

The sample holds many counts of this clone. The chain has TRBV12-3 or TRBV12-4 and TRBJ1-6; D possibly corresponds to TRBD1 (5 bases). V lost 5 bases and J 8 bases, leaving 13 bases between the germline ends. This CDR3 is built from 14 residues. CDR3: CASSRGGVYSPLHF. The DNA for the CDR3 is TGTGCCAGCAGTCGCGGGGGGGTCTATTCACCCCTCCACTTT.

This clone was observed at least ten times. This chain joins TRBV7-9 and TRBJ2-1, with 9 positions matching TRBD1. In germline, CDR1 is SEHNR, CDR2 FQNEAQ (reference sequence). The CDR3 is made up of 15 amino acids. J was trimmed by 3 bases and V by 4 bases; bases with no gene match: 4. The CDR3 spells CASSSGQGNYNEQFF. Here the CDR3 DNA reads TGTGCCAGCAGCTCAGGACAGGGGAACTACAATGAGCAGTTCTTC.

This clone was seen at least ten times. This rearrangement joins TRBV19 to TRBJ2-1; 9 positions match TRBD1. The CDR3 loop spans 15 amino acids. Losses at the gene ends were 7 bases for V and 9 bases for J; bases not matched to a gene: 13. Germline values: CDR1 LNHDA, CDR2 SQIVND (reference sequence). CDR3 amino acids: CASTEISTGGGEQFF. For the CDR3, the DNA is TGTGCCAGTACGGAGATTTCCACAGGGGGCGGTGAGCAGTTCTTC.

This clone was counted only a few times. The chain has TRBV27 and TRBJ1-2, with D perhaps matching TRBD1 (6 bases). V was shortened by 6 bases and J by 8 bases, with 13 bases between the two germline ends. CDR3 length: 12 amino acids. The V gene's germline CDR1 is MNHEY and CDR2 SMNVEV (reference sequence). CDR3 DNA: TGTGCCAGCAGGGGAGGGGGACGGGGCTACACCTTC. This codes for CASRGGGRGYTF.

This clone was counted many times. The chain combines TRBV6-1 with TRBJ1-1, with D possibly TRBD1 on 6 matching bases. Germline lookup yields CDR1 MNHNS and CDR2 SASEGT. Trimming took off 2 bases at V and 10 bases at J, with 17 bases between the two ends. The CDR3 is 14 residues long. CDR3 amino acids: CASSEQGMHIVAFF. The CDR3, as DNA: TGTGCCAGCAGTGAACAGGGGATGCATATAGTAGCTTTCTTT.

This clone was found many times. This sequence joins TRBV14 and TRBJ2-3, with 9 bases aligning to TRBD2. Trimming took 6 bases from V and 2 from J; bases not matched to a gene: 6. The germline gives CDR1 SGHDN, CDR2 FVKESK. The CDR3 spans 15 residues. The CDR3 DNA is TGTGCCAGCAGAAAACTAGCGGGCCCCACAGATACGCAGTATTTT. As protein: CASRKLAGPTDTQYF.

A few counts support this clone. At one end, the junction sequence differs from germline, possibly due to a read error. The chain employs TRBV7-7 and TRBJ1-1; maybe TRBD1 (5 bases). CDR1 is SSHAT and CDR2 is FNYEAQ in the germline V gene (reference sequence). This CDR3 contains 13 residues. CDR3 DNA: TGTGCTAGCAGCTTAGACAGGAACACTGAAGCTTTCTTT. Its protein product is CASSLDRNTEAFF.

The chain combines TRBV6-1 with TRBJ1-6, with D uncertain. V gave up 2 bases and J gave up 13 bases, with 6 bases separating them. The CDR3 extends over 11 amino acids. Germline-derived CDR1 and CDR2 are MNHNS and SASEGT. The CDR3 DNA is TGTGCCAGCAGTGAAAGCTCGCCCCTCCACTTT. Amino acids: CASSESSPLHF.

This clone was observed at least ten times. The rearrangement links TRBV12-5 to TRBJ2-7, with a weak D call TRBD2 (6 bases). V was trimmed by 5 bases and J by 6 bases, leaving 14 bases between them. The CDR3 runs 13 residues. Looked up from germline, CDR1 is LGHNT and CDR2 is FRNRAP. The CDR3 coding sequence is TGTGCTAGTGGTCAACTCCTAGCGTTCGAGCAGTACTTC. Its protein is CASGQLLAFEQYF. Full variable domain (rest looked up from reference TRBV12-5 and TRBJ2-7): DARVTQTPRHKVTEMGQEVTMRCQPILGHNTVFWYRQTMMQGLELLAYFRNRAPLDDSGMPKDRFSAEMPDATLATLKIQPSEPRDSAVYFCASGQLLAFEQYFGPGTRLTVT.

This clone was detected many times. The gene calls are TRBV9 and TRBJ2-2, with D hard to call. V was trimmed by 0 bases and J by 6 bases, leaving 9 bases between them. Per germline, CDR1 SGDLS and CDR2 YYNGEE. This CDR3 has 14 residues. The CDR3 here is CASSVGQLPGELFF. The CDR3 region has the DNA TGTGCCAGCAGCGTAGGACAATTGCCCGGGGAGCTGTTTTTT.

This clone came up many times. CDR3 nucleotide sequence: TGTGCCAGCAGTTACGGTACCGGGACGGGACGTGAAGCTTTCTTT. Protein sequence: CASSYGTGTGREAFF. This sequence joins TRBV6-1 and TRBJ1-1; D possibly corresponds to TRBD1 (5 bases). The CDR3 consists of 15 residues. Germline CDR1 MNHNS, CDR2 SASEGT. The V end lost 5 bases, the J end lost 7 bases, and 20 bases lay between the germline ends.

There are many counts of this clone. The rearrangement joins TRBV24-1 to TRBJ2-7; 11 bases fit TRBD1. The CDR3 totals 16 residues. CDR1 KGHDR and CDR2 SFDVKD come from the germline V gene. V was pared by 0 bases and J by 4 bases, with 4 bases of the junction left unmatched. The CDR3 coding sequence is TGTGCCACCAGTGATTTGCCGGGACAGGGGGTTTACGAGCAGTACTTC. Amino acid sequence: CATSDLPGQGVYEQYF.

This clone was observed at least ten times. The V gene is TRBV3-1, the J gene TRBJ2-5; possibly TRBD1 for D (6 bases). Germline CDR1 LGHDT, CDR2 YNNKEL (reference sequence). Trimming took 2 bases from V and 7 from J, leaving 17 bases between them. This CDR3 has 15 amino acids. CDR3 nucleotides: TGTGCCAGCAGCCAATTTAAGGGGACACGGGCGACCCAGTACTTC. It yields the protein CASSQFKGTRATQYF.

This clone came up a few times. A read error is possible here, since a much larger clone lies one base away. This rearrangement joins TRBV6-1 to TRBJ2-1; D may match TRBD1 or TRBD2 (5 bases each). The CDR3 is 15 amino acids. Germline V gene sequence: CDR1 MNHNS, CDR2 SASEGT. Here the CDR3 reads CASSDRGTGLNEQFF. For the CDR3, the DNA is TGCGCCAGCAGTGATAGAGGGACGGGTCTCAATGAGCAGTTCTTC.

In this sample, this clone turned up many times. Just one base apart from a much larger clone, this may be a read error. This chain's CDR3 is CASSLYSGANVLAF. DNA for the CDR3: TGCGCCAGCAGCTTGTATTCCGGGGCCAACGTCCTGGCTTTC. The chain carries TRBV5-1 and TRBJ2-6; the D gene could be TRBD1 or TRBD2 (5 bases each). Germline V gene data show CDR1 as SGHRS and CDR2 as YFSETQ. The CDR3 is 14 residues long.

This clone was counted many times. The chain carries TRBV12-3 or TRBV12-4 and TRBJ2-3, with TRBD2 matching over 10 bases. CDR3 length: 12 amino acids. J lost 13 bases, V lost 5 bases, and 6 bases had no gene match. The CDR3 DNA sequence: TGTGCCAGCAGTATTTATAGCGGGGGGAAGTATTTT. Translated, it gives CASSIYSGGKYF.

This clone was seen ten or more times. CDR3 sequence reads: CASSRTLAGGPREQFF. Here the CDR3 DNA reads TGCGCCAGCAGCCGGACACTAGCGGGAGGGCCTCGGGAGCAGTTCTTC. The chain has TRBV4-1 and TRBJ2-1, with 13 bases fitting TRBD2. V gave up 4 bases and J gave up 10 bases; unmatched junction bases: 10. Germline values: CDR1 MGHRA, CDR2 YSYEKL. This CDR3 has 16 residues.

This clone showed up just a few times. This may be a read error: a much more frequent sequence differs by one nucleotide. This sequence joins TRBV3-1 and TRBJ2-1, with D tentatively TRBD2 (5 bases). Per germline, CDR1 LGHDT and CDR2 YNNKEL (reference sequence). The CDR3 sequence is 15 residues long. V was cut by 1 base and J by 12 bases, with 19 bases left in between. This CDR3 is CASSQAASCPRGQFF. The CDR3 bases are TGTGCCAGCAGCCAAGCGGCTAGCTGCCCACGGGGGCAGTTCTTC.

In its sample, this clone was seen many times. The chain employs TRBV7-9 and TRBJ1-1, with unresolved D. Germline V gene sequence: CDR1 SEHNR, CDR2 FQNEAQ (reference sequence). The germline V and J ends were trimmed by 1 base and 10 bases, with 13 bases remaining between them. The CDR3 spans 13 residues. Here the CDR3 DNA reads TGTGCCAGCAGCTTAGGGGGTGGGGTAGGAGCTTTCTTT. Protein product: CASSLGGGVGAFF.

This clone was picked up many times. The rearrangement uses TRBV6-1 and TRBJ2-3; 8 nucleotides align to TRBD2. The V gene's germline CDR1 is MNHNS and CDR2 SASEGT. J gave up 1 base and V 6 bases, and 6 bases lay outside the gene matches. The CDR3 is made up of 15 amino acids. The CDR3 region is CASRSGGLGTDTQYF. CDR3 DNA sequence: TGTGCCAGCAGGAGCGGGGGCTTGGGCACAGATACGCAGTATTTT.

This clone was counted ten times or more. The J gene is TRBJ2-3, the V gene TRBV14; tentative D call: TRBD2 (5 bases). This CDR3 is 14 amino acids long. CDR1 SGHDN and CDR2 FVKESK come from the germline V gene. With 3 bases removed from V and 0 bases from J, the gap between germline ends came to 7 bases. The CDR3 here is CASSHRESTDTQYF. CDR3 bases: TGTGCCAGCAGCCATAGGGAGAGCACAGATACGCAGTATTTT.

A remark on this clone: One junction end does not reproduce the germline sequence, and a read error may be involved. The chain links TRBV24-1 to TRBJ2-1; D perhaps matches TRBD2 (5 bases). Germline V gene lookup returns CDR1 KGHDR and CDR2 SFDVKD. The CDR3 is 17 amino acids. The CDR3 region is CSTSDPSWKGGYNEQFF. CDR3 nucleotide sequence: TGTTCCACCAGTGACCCGTCCTGGAAAGGAGGCTACAATGAGCAGTTCTTC.

This clone was counted ten times or more. The chain has TRBV28 and TRBJ2-7, with 8 positions matching TRBD1. There are 15 residues in the CDR3. CDR1 is MDHEN, CDR2 SYDVKM, per germline. Losses at the gene ends were 5 bases for V and 10 bases for J; bases not matched to a gene: 16. CDR3 region: CASSPPGTGVVEQYF. The CDR3 nucleotides are TGTGCCAGCAGTCCACCGGGGACAGGAGTTGTGGAACAGTACTTC. The full variable domain, its missing parts supplied by reference TRBV28 and TRBJ2-7, is DVKVTQSSRYLVKRTGEKVFLECVQDMDHENMFWYRQDPGLGLRLIYFSYDVKMKEKGDIPEGYSVSREKKERFSLILESASTNQTSMYLCASSPPGTGVVEQYFGPGTRLTVT.

This clone showed up many times. The chain employs TRBV6-1 and TRBJ1-1; 8 bases match TRBD1. Germline V gene lookup returns CDR1 MNHNS and CDR2 SASEGT. This CDR3 spans 13 amino acids. V dropped 6 bases and J dropped 7; count of bases not matched to a gene: 7. CDR3 sequence: CASRSTGVGEAFF. The CDR3 region has the DNA TGTGCCAGCAGGTCGACAGGGGTCGGTGAAGCTTTCTTT.

This clone was counted only a few times. The J gene is TRBJ1-3, the V gene TRBV6-5; TRBD1 is a possible D gene (6 bases). The germline V gene has CDR1 MNHEY and CDR2 SVGAGI. The length of the CDR3 is 14 residues. V dropped 2 bases and J dropped 3 bases, with 8 bases sitting between them. This chain's CDR3 is CASSYGGHGNTIYF. The CDR3 DNA reads as TGTGCCAGCAGTTACGGGGGGCATGGAAACACCATATATTTT.

This clone was recorded at least ten times. This may be a read error, as it is one base from a much larger clone. It is unclear where the CDR3 begins or ends on the DNA, so no DNA is shown, and the CDR3 is as TCRdb lists it. The rearrangement links TRBV5-1 to TRBJ1-1; the table's TRBD1 call for D was not verified on the DNA. The CDR3 is 14 residues long, ends included. Germline-derived CDR1 and CDR2 are SGHRS and YFSETQ. The chain's CDR3 is CASSWGGGIGKASF.